The clone carrying this T cell receptor beta chain is medium-sized in the sample. The sample comes from a study of TIL therapy for anti-PD-1-resistant metastatic lung cancer. Germline values: CDR1 SGHRS, CDR2 YFSETQ. This CDR3 is built from 12 residues. Trimming cost V 2 bases and J 3 bases, with 6 bases left between them. Sample time point: pre-treatment sample, taken before nivolumab and TIL therapy. Stage 4 NSCLC adults joined between 2017 and January 2020. The libraries were made with immunoSEQ v3. The table came from immunoSEQ multiplex PCR; TCRdb's copy has only in-frame clones and leaves some out. The table has about 16,000 clones, 74% seen once; the top ten hold more than 35%.

The sequences come from blood, collected at baseline. The sequence was collected from a person aged 30 to 80 with non-small cell lung cancer. The chain uses TRBV5-1 and TRBJ2-7; D remains ambiguous. In nucleotides, the CDR3 is TGCGCCAGCAGCTTAGGCAACTACGAGCAGTACTTC. This sequence encodes CASSLGNYEQYF.